These 10 T cell receptor beta chains came from one sample sequenced in a study of T cell responses to AZD1222 COVID-19 vaccine. TCRdb's copy holds only in-frame clones and misses some; the assay was immunoSEQ multiplex PCR. The data contain 180,000 or so clones, about nine tenths of them singletons. The sequences come from peripheral blood, collected 28 days after the second AZD1222 dose. The source of these receptors is an adult who received the AZD1222 COVID-19 vaccine.

The chain is built from TRBV30 and TRBJ1-6; D is unclear. Trimming pared 4 bases from V and 7 bases from J, leaving 14 bases between. Germline loops: CDR1 GTSNPN, CDR2 SVGIG (reference sequence). The CDR3 runs 14 residues. DNA of the CDR3: TGTGCCTGGAATAAAATGGGCAAAAATTCACCCCTCCACTTT. It yields the protein CAWNKMGKNSPLHF.

This chain connects TRBV5-6 to TRBJ2-1; 8 nucleotides align to TRBD2. The CDR3 has 15 amino acids. The junction had 6 bases not matched to a gene; V was cut back by 4 bases and J by 3 bases. The germline V gene encodes CDR1 SGHDT and CDR2 YYEEEE. The CDR3 here is CASSRLSGGYNEQFF. In DNA, the CDR3 is TGTGCCAGCAGCCGACTGAGCGGGGGCTACAATGAGCAGTTCTTC.

This chain connects TRBV21-1 to TRBJ1-3. TRBV21-1 is a known pseudogene. The CDR3 loop spans 14 amino acids. The DNA of the CDR3 is TGTGCCAGCACCCTGGGGAGTACTGGAAACACCATATATTTT. Translation: CASTLGSTGNTIYF.

The J gene is TRBJ2-2, the V gene TRBV9; unclear D gene. The CDR3 consists of 12 residues. V was trimmed by 0 bases and J by 7 bases, leaving 4 bases between them. The germline gives CDR1 SGDLS, CDR2 YYNGEE. The CDR3 loop reads CASSVVGGELFF. The CDR3 region has the DNA TGTGCCAGCAGCGTAGTCGGCGGGGAGCTGTTTTTT.

V is TRBV6-4 and J is TRBJ1-5, with TRBD1 as a possible D gene (5 bases). Per germline, CDR1 MRHNA and CDR2 SNTAGT. Trimming left V 2 bases short and J 4 bases short, with 9 bases between. The CDR3 spans 14 residues. CDR3: CASSDVTENQPQHF. For the CDR3, the DNA is TGTGCCAGCAGTGACGTGACAGAGAATCAGCCCCAGCATTTT.

This rearrangement joins TRBV6-5 to TRBJ2-7; either TRBD1 or TRBD2 may supply D (6 bases each). Trimming removed 7 bases from V and 3 bases from J, with 13 bases in between. Germline lookup yields CDR1 MNHEY and CDR2 SVGAGI. The CDR3 runs to 13 residues. CDR3 residues: CASTKEGGYEQYF. CDR3 nucleotide sequence: TGTGCCAGCACCAAGGAGGGGGGCTACGAGCAGTACTTC.

The rearrangement joins TRBV2 to TRBJ1-5; the match to TRBD1 covers 7 bases. CDR1 and CDR2 from the germline V gene are SNHLY and FYNNEI. Trimming at V came to 3 bases and at J to 5 bases, leaving 16 bases not matched to a gene. The CDR3 has 18 residues. CDR3 sequence: CASSDRGRGTAYYQPQHF. In nucleotides, the CDR3 is TGTGCCAGCAGTGACAGGGGTAGAGGGACAGCTTACTATCAGCCCCAGCATTTT.

This chain links TRBV4-3 with TRBJ1-6; D might be TRBD1 (5 bases). CDR1 and CDR2 from the germline V gene are LGHNA and YSLEER. This CDR3 is 16 amino acids long. V was cut by 0 bases and J by 12 bases, with 18 bases left in between. Written as DNA, the CDR3 is TGCGCCAGCAGCCAAGAATCAGGGACGGGGGTGGGACCCCTCCACTTT. Its protein product is CASSQESGTGVGPLHF.

This clone was recorded only once. This chain links TRBV4-1 with TRBJ2-1; tentatively, D is TRBD1 (6 bases). The CDR3 covers 15 residues. Trimming took off 1 base at V and 0 bases at J, with 7 bases between the two ends. CDR1 and CDR2 (germline): MGHRA, YSYEKL. For the CDR3, the DNA is TGCGCCAGCAGCCAAGCAGGGGTCTCCTACAATGAGCAGTTCTTC. It yields the protein CASSQAGVSYNEQFF.

The chain couples TRBV28 to TRBJ1-5, with TRBD1 matching over 10 bases. Germline assignment: CDR1 MDHEN and CDR2 SYDVKM. The length of the CDR3 is 15 residues. V lost 7 bases, J lost 7 bases, and 10 bases stayed unmatched. CDR3 in DNA: TGTGCCAGCAAAAGGGGGGACAGGGGCGGACAGCCCCAGCATTTT. Protein: CASKRGDRGGQPQHF.